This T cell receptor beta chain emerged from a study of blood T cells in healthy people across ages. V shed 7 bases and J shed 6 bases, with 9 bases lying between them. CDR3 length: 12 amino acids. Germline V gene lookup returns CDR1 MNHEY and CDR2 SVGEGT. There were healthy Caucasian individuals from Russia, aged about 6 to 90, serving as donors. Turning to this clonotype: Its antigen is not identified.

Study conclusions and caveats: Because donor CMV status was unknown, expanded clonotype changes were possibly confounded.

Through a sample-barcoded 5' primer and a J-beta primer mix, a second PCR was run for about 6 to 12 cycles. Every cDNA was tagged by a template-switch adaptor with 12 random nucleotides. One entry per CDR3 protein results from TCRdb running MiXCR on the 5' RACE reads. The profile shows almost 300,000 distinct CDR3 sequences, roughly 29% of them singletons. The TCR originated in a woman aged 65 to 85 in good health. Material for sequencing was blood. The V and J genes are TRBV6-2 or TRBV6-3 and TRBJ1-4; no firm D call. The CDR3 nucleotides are TGTGCCAGCACCACCAGCGATGAAAAACTGTTTTTT. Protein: CASTTSDEKLFF.